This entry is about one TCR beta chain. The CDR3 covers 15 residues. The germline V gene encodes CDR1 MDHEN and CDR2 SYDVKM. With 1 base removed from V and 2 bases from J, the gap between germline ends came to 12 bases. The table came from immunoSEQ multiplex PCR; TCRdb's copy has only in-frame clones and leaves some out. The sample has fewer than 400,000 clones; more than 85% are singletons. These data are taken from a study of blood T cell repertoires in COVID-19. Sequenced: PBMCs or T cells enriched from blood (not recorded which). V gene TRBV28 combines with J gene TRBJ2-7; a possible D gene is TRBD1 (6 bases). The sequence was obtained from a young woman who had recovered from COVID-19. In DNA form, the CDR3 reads TGTGCCAGCAGTTTATCCGCCTGGACAGCCTACGAGCAGTACTTC. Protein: CASSLSAWTAYEQYF.